These 8 T cell receptor beta chains were all obtained from the same sample, sequenced in a study of T cells after yellow fever vaccination. TCRdb re-derived calls from the 5' RACE reads in MiXCR, one entry per CDR3 protein. This sample carries 350,000 or so distinct CDR3 sequences, roughly 8.6% of them seen once, and the ten largest clones take 15% to 20%. Sequences were derived from PBMCs, sampled more than 35 days after the first yellow fever vaccination. These TCRs come from a man younger than 35 who received the YFV17D yellow fever vaccine.

Comment on this clonotype: This could be a read error, since a much larger clone is one nucleotide away. The CDR3 region has the DNA TGCTGTGCTAGAGGTAGCGGGGGGGAGTCCTACAATGAGCAGTTCTTC. Translating it yields CCARGSGGESYNEQFF. J is TRBJ2-1 and V is TRBV20-1; TRBD2 matches 11 bases. This CDR3 has 16 residues. The germline V gene encodes CDR1 DFQATT and CDR2 SNEGSKA (reference sequence).

This clonotype was observed many times. The chain carries TRBV7-6 and TRBJ2-3; 8 bases are shared with TRBD1. CDR3 length equals 14 residues. Germline V lookup: CDR1 SGHVS, CDR2 FNYEAQ. J was trimmed by 3 bases and V by 5 bases; bases with no gene match: 4. The CDR3 reads CASSLRQGTDTQYF. Here the CDR3 DNA reads TGTGCCAGCAGCCTTCGACAGGGGACAGATACGCAGTATTTT.

This chain uses TRBV7-9 with TRBJ2-1, with unresolved D. Trimming removed 5 bases from V and 5 bases from J, with 13 bases in between. The CDR3 is 14 residues long. Germline CDR1 reads SEHNR; CDR2 reads FQNEAQ (reference sequence). The CDR3 reads CASSPDTNDNEQFF. CDR3 DNA sequence: TGTGCCAGCAGCCCCGACACGAATGACAATGAGCAGTTCTTC. The full variable domain, in which reference TRBV7-9 and TRBJ2-1 provide the parts outside the CDR3, is DTGVSQNPRHKITKRGQNVTFRCDPISEHNRLYWYRQTLGQGPEFLTYFQNEAQLEKSRLLSDRFSAERPKGSFSTLEIQRTEQGDSAMYLCASSPDTNDNEQFFGPGTRLTVL.

This chain joins TRBV5-6 and TRBJ2-3, with D perhaps matching TRBD1 (5 bases). CDR1 and CDR2 (germline): SGHDT, YYEEEE. This CDR3 contains 15 residues. V was clipped by 0 bases and J by 6 bases, with 14 bases between them. The CDR3: CASSLDRRRLDTQYF. The CDR3 nucleotides read TGTGCCAGCAGCTTGGACAGGCGACGGCTTGATACGCAGTATTTT.

V and J are TRBV15 and TRBJ1-4, with TRBD1 as a possible D gene (5 bases). The germline V gene encodes CDR1 LNHNV and CDR2 YYDKDF (reference sequence). The V gene lost 3 bases and the J gene lost 10 bases, with 12 bases spanning the gap. The CDR3 length is 13 residues. This chain's CDR3 is CATSSRARGKLFF. The CDR3 DNA reads TGTGCCACCAGCAGTCGAGCGAGGGGAAAACTGTTTTTT.

This clonotype was recorded a few times. V is TRBV5-1 and J is TRBJ2-1, with 10 bases identical to TRBD1. CDR3 size: 15 residues. Germline CDR1 is SGHRS and CDR2 is YFSETQ. V dropped 1 base and J dropped 8; count of bases not matched to a gene: 6. In DNA form, the CDR3 reads TGCGCCAGCAGCTTGTTAGGGGACAGGGGCTATGAGCAGTTCTTC. It yields the protein CASSLLGDRGYEQFF.

This chain connects TRBV20-1 to TRBJ1-2, with 11 bases lining up with TRBD1. The CDR3 runs 14 residues. V lost 0 bases and J lost 4; bases outside the gene matches: 1. Germline-derived CDR1 and CDR2 are DFQATT and SNEGSKA (reference sequence). CDR3 bases: TGCAGTGCTAGAGAGGACAGGGGGCTCTATGGCTACACCTTC. This sequence encodes CSAREDRGLYGYTF.

The chain carries TRBV27 and TRBJ1-5; D gene ambiguous. CDR1 is MNHEY, CDR2 SMNVEV, per germline (reference sequence). Trimming took 8 bases from V and 2 from J, leaving 13 bases between them. The CDR3 has 14 residues. The CDR3 bases are TGTGCCAGCTCTCCCTACCCTGGCAATCAGCCCCAGCATTTT. Its translation: CASSPYPGNQPQHF.